The subject of this entry is one T cell receptor beta chain. Antigen unknown. Libraries were prepared by immunoSEQ multiplex PCR; TCRdb keeps only in-frame clonotypes and omits some of them. The sample has some 150,000 clones, about nine tenths seen once. CDR3 length: 16 amino acids. Between the trimmed V and J ends, which lost 0 bases and 4 bases, there was a span of 16 bases. Germline loops: CDR1 SGHRS, CDR2 YFSETQ. The sample belongs to a study of OX40 agonist ivuxolimab in advanced cancers. General study points: Among T cells, CD8+ cells averaged more expanded clones than CD4+ cells.

Here the sequenced sample was CD4+ or CD8+ T cells sorted from blood, taken in a trial of the OX40 agonist ivuxolimab. The V gene is TRBV5-1, the J gene TRBJ1-2, with D possibly TRBD1 on 6 matching bases. This receptor was obtained from an adult with an advanced solid tumor such as melanoma, head and neck, liver or kidney cancer. CDR3 sequence (DNA): TGCGCCAGCAGCTTGGGACGGGAGCAAGGGGGCTATGGCTACACCTTC. Protein product: CASSLGREQGGYGYTF. Variable domain in full (rest from reference TRBV5-1 and TRBJ1-2): KAGVTQTPRYLIKTRGQQVTLSCSPISGHRSVSWYQQTPGQGLQFLFEYFSETQRNKGNFPGRFSGRQFSNSRSEMNVSTLELGDSALYLCASSLGREQGGYGYTFGSGTRLTVV.